A selection of T cell receptor beta chains follows, all from one sample in a study of blood T cell repertoires in COVID-19. Method: immunoSEQ multiplex PCR; TCRdb's copy keeps in-frame clones and lacks some. The table records around 310,000 clones, approximately 87% of them present only once. The sample was peripheral blood. Receptors originate from a woman aged 45-60 years with active or convalescent COVID-19. CDR3s leave out the opening cysteine and the closing phenylalanine or tryptophan. Part of the rows lack a size; the others show once, few, many or a class for expanded clones.

>TRBJ1-5|TRBV27|once
ASSLRGQPQH
>TRBJ1-1|TRBV5-5|NA
ASSLTGGGYTEAF
>TRBJ2-5|TRBV5-1|NA
ASSDPGLDGETQY
>TRBJ1-1|TRBV5-1|NA
ASSPGTGVRAEAF
>TRBJ1-2|TRBV14|NA
ASSQPGLGSNYGYT
>TRBJ1-2|TRBV27|NA
ASSPTGSNYGYT
>TRBJ2-5|TRBV6-4|once
ASSVQLGETQY
>TRBJ1-1|TRBV7-8|NA
ASSIRDRGYTEAF
>TRBJ2-1|TRBV11-2|NA
ASSFPPGQGPSSYNEQF
>TRBJ2-7|TRBV28|NA
ASRTSTGSGTYEQY
>TRBJ1-4|TRBV13|NA
ASSHRQGAEKLF
>TRBJ2-3|TRBV15|NA
ATSREGLHTDTQY
>TRBJ2-7|TRBV7-2|NA
ASSLRQGFSYEQY
>TRBJ2-7|TRBV7-2|NA
ASSFSSGRAEQY
>TRBJ2-1|TRBV11-3|NA
ASSLSSGQGSNEQF
>TRBJ2-2|TRBV5-1|NA
ASSSRVAGLGTGELF
>TRBJ2-1|TRBV27|NA
ASNPGTSGGNEQF
>TRBJ1-1|TRBV2|NA
ASTGRMNTEAF
>TRBJ2-5|TRBV27|NA
ASSSGQPRGEKTQY
>TRBJ2-3|TRBV9|NA
ASSRDSVKDTQY
>TRBJ1-5|TRBV30|NA
AWSDLNRGISNQPQH
>TRBJ2-5|TRBV18|once
ASSQSTGGGQETQY
>TRBJ2-1|TRBV5-1|NA
ASNPTSANYNEQF
>TRBJ2-5|TRBV24-1|once
ATSDRDRRGTQY
>TRBJ2-2|TRBV4-1|few
ATSAGDRDTGELF
>TRBJ2-5|TRBV7-9|NA
ASSSPIPLAGAEETQY
>TRBJ1-2|TRBV5-6|NA
ASSKQGNYGYT
>TRBJ2-5|TRBV5-4|NA
AGGTPATETQY
>TRBJ1-1|TRBV5-4|once
ASSLVGGRTTEAF
>TRBJ2-5|TRBV9|NA
ASSVAGRGRQETQY
>TRBJ2-7|TRBV27|NA
ASIRGAGSYEQY
>TRBJ2-3|TRBV2|NA
ASRSLAGGTDTQY
>TRBJ2-5|TRBV6-5|NA
ASSSWGSWPRETQY
>TRBJ1-1|TRBV7-9|many
ASSLGRGRGQLNTEAF
>TRBJ1-1|TRBV6-6|NA
ASRSNGDTEAF
>TRBJ2-5|TRBV12-3/TRBV12-4|NA
ASSPGQQETQY
>TRBJ1-4|TRBV7-9|NA
ASSLEGHYEKLF